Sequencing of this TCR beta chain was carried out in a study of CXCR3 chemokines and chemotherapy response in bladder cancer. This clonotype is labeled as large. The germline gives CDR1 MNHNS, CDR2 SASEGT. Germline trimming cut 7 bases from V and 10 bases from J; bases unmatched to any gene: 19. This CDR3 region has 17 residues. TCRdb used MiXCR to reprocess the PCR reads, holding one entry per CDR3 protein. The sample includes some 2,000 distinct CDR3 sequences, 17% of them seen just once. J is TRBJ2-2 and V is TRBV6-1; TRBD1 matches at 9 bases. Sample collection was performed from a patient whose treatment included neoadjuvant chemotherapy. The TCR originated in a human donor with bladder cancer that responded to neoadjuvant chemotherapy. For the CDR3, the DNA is TGTGCCAGCAAAAAGAAGCCGGGACAGGGACGAGTGGAGGAGCTGTTTTTT. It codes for CASKKKPGQGRVEELFF.